What follows describes a single T cell receptor (beta chain). The sample comes from a study of cytomegalovirus exposure and HLA in healthy donors. The V segment lost 3 bases and the J segment 7 bases; nucleotides outside the gene matches: 7. The CDR3 has 15 amino acids. Germline CDR1 reads MDHEN; CDR2 reads SYDVKM. The PCR employed 60 Vbeta primers together with 13 Jbeta primers. TCRdb keeps only in-frame clones here, not all; method: immunoSEQ multiplex PCR. In the table there are about 130,000 clones, about 80% of which are singletons. This rearrangement joins TRBV28 to TRBJ2-4; 9 nucleotides match TRBD1. Sequencing input: PBMCs. This clonotype was sampled from a woman between 35 and 50 years old in good health and CMV-seronegative. The CDR3 DNA sequence: TGTGCCAGCAGTTTTCCCGGACAGGGGAGGAACATTCAGTACTTC. It encodes CASSFPGQGRNIQYF.